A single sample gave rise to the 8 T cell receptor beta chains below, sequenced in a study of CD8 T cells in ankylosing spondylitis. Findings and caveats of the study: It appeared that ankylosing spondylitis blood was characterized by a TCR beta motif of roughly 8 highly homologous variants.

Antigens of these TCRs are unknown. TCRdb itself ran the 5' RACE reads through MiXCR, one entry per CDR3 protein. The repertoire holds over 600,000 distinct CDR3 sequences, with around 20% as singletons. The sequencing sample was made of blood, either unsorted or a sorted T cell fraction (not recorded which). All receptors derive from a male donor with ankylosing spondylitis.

Written as DNA, the CDR3 is TGCGCCAGCAGCCAAGACTTAGACGGCGGGAGTAGTTCCTACAATGAGCAGTTCTTC. Translating it yields CASSQDLDGGSSSYNEQFF. The J gene is TRBJ2-1, the V gene TRBV4-3; TRBD2 aligns across 7 bases. Germline CDR1 LGHNA, CDR2 YSLEER. This CDR3 has 19 amino acids. V was pared by 0 bases and J by 1 base, with 12 bases of the junction left unmatched.

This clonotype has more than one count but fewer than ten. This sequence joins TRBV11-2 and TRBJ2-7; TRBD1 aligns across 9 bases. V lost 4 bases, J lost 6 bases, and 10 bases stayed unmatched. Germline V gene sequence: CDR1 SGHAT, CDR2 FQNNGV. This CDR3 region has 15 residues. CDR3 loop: CASSSQPGQGFEQYF. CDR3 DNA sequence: TGTGCCAGCAGCTCGCAGCCGGGACAGGGCTTCGAGCAGTACTTC.

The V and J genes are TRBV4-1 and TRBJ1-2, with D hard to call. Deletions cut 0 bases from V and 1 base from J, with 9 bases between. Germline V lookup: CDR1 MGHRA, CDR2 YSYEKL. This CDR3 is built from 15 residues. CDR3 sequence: CASSQEKENNYGYTF. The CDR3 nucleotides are TGCGCCAGCAGCCAAGAAAAGGAAAATAACTATGGCTACACCTTC.

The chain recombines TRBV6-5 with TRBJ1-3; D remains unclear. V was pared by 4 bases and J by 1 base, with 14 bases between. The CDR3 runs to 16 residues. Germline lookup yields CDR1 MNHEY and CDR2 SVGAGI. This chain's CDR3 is CASSLSMSGSGNTIYF. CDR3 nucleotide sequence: TGTGCCAGCAGTTTATCTATGTCCGGATCTGGAAACACCATATATTTT.

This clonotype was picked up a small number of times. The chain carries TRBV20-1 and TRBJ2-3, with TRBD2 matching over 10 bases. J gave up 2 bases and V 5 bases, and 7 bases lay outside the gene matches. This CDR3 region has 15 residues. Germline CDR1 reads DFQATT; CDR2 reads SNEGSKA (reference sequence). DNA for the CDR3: TGCAGTGCTCCAGCGGGGGGGGGGACCACAGATACGCAGTATTTT. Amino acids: CSAPAGGGTTDTQYF.

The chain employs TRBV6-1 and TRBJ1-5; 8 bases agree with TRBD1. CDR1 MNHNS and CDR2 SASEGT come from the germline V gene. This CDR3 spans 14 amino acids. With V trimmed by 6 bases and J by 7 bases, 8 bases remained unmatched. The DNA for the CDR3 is TGTGCCAGCAGCGGGGCAGGGGGCGGGCAGCCCCAGCATTTT. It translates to CASSGAGGGQPQHF.

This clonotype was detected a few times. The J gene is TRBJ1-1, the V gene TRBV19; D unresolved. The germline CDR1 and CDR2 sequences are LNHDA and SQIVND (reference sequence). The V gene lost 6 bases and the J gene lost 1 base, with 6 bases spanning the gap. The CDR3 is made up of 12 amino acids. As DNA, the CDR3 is TGTGCCAGTAGGCTCGGGAACACTGAAGCTTTCTTT. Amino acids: CASRLGNTEAFF. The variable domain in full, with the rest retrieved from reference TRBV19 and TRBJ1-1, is DGGITQSPKYLFRKEGQNVTLSCEQNLNHDAMYWYRQDPGQGLRLIYYSQIVNDFQKGDIAEGYSVSREKKESFPLTVTSAQKNPTAFYLCASRLGNTEAFFGQGTRLTVV.

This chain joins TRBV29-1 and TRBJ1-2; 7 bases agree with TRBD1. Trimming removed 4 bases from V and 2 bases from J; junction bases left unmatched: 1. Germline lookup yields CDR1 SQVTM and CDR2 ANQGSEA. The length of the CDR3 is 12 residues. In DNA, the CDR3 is TGCAGCGTTGTGGGACAGAACTATGGCTACACCTTC. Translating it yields CSVVGQNYGYTF. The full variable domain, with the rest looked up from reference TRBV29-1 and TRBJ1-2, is SAVISQKPSRDICQRGTSLTIQCQVDSQVTMMFWYRQQPGQSLTLIATANQGSEATYESGFVIDKFPISRPNLTFSTLTVSNMSPEDSSIYLCSVVGQNYGYTFGSGTRLTVV.